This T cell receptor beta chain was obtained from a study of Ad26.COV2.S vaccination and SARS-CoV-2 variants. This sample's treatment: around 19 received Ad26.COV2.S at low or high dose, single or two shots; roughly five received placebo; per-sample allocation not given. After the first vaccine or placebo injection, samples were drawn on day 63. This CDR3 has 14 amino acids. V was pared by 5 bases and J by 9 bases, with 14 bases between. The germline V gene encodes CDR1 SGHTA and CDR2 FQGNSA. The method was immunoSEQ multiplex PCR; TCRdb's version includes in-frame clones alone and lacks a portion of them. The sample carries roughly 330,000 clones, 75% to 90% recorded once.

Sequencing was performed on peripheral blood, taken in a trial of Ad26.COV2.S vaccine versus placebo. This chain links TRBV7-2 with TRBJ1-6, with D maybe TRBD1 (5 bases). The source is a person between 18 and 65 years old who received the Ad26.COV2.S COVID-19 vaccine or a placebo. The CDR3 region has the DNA TGTGCCAGCAGCCCCGGAACGGGGGGTTCACCCCTCCACTTT. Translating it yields CASSPGTGGSPLHF.